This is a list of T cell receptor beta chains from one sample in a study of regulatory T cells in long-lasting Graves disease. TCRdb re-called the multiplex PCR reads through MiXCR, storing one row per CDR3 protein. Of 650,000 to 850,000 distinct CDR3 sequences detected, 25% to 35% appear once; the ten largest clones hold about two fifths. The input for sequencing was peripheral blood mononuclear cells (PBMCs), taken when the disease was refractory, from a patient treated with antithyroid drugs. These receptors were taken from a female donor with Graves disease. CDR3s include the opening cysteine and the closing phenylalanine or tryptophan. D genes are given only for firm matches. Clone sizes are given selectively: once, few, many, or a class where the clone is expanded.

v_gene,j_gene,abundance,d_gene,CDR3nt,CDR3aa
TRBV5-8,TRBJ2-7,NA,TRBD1,TGTGCCAGCAGACAACTAACAGGGGACCCCTTGGGCGAGCAGTACTTC,CASRQLTGDPLGEQYF
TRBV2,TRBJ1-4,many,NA,TGTGCCAGCAGTGCCGGTCTTGGTGAAAAACTGTTTTTT,CASSAGLGEKLFF
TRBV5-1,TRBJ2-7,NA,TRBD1,TGCGCCAGCAGCAGGTCCGGGACAGGGCCCTACGAGCAGTACTTC,CASSRSGTGPYEQYF
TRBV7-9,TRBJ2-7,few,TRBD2,TGTGCCAGCAGCCTTATAGCCGGGACTAGCGGGAGCAGTCCCTACGAGCAGTACTTC,CASSLIAGTSGSSPYEQYF
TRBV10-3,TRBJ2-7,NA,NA,TGTGCCATCAGGGAGACTAGTACCACCTACGAGCAGTACTTC,CAIRETSTTYEQYF
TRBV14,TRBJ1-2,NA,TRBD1,TGTGCCAGCAGCCAAGTCGGGACAGGGGCTGCCTATGGCTACACCTTC,CASSQVGTGAAYGYTF
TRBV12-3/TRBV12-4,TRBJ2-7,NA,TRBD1,TGTGCCAGCAGTTCCGGGACAGTTCGCTACGAGCAGTACTTC,CASSSGTVRYEQYF
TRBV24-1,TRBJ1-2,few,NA,TGTGCCACCAGTGATATCGGGGGTTCGGGTTACACCTTC,CATSDIGGSGYTF
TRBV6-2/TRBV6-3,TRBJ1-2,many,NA,TGTGCCAGCAGTTACGCGCGGGGTACCGGCTATGGCTACACCTTC,CASSYARGTGYGYTF
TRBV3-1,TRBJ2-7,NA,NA,TGTGCCAGCAGCCTCCCCCCCGCTGGCGAGCAGTACTTC,CASSLPPAGEQYF
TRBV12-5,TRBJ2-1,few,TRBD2,TGTGCTAGTGGTTTGTTAGCGGGAGTAGGTGAGCAGTTCTTC,CASGLLAGVGEQFF
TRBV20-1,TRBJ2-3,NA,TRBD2,TGCAGTGCTAGAGATAGTAGCGGGAGGGCCCCGGGGGTGACAGATACGCAGTATTTT,CSARDSSGRAPGVTDTQYF
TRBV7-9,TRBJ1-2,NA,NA,TGTGCCAGCAGCTTAGCTGAGGGGGACGGCTACACCTTC,CASSLAEGDGYTF
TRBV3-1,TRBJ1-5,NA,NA,TGTGCCAGCAGCCAAGAAAATCAGCCCCAGCATTTT,CASSQENQPQHF
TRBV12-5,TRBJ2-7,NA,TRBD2,TGTGCTAGTGGTTTCCCCGTTAAAGCGGGAGCCTACGAGCAGTACTTC,CASGFPVKAGAYEQYF
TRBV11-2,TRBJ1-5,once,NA,TGTGCCAGCAGCTTACTACCGGGACATATCAATCAGCCCCAGCATTTT,CASSLLPGHINQPQHF
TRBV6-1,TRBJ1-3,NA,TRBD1,TGTGCCAGCATCCTCGACAGGGTGATTGGAAACACCATATATTTT,CASILDRVIGNTIYF
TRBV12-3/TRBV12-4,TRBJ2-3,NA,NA,TGTGCCAGCAGTTTGGACGGGAGAACAGATACGCAGTATTTT,CASSLDGRTDTQYF
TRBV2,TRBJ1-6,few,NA,TGTGCCAGCAGTGAGGAAACAGGATCTTATAATTCACCCCTCCACTTT,CASSEETGSYNSPLHF
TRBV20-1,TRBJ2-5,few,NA,TGCAGTGCCGTTCCACTAGTGGGGGAGACCCAGTACTTC,CSAVPLVGETQYF
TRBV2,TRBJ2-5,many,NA,TGTGCCATTGGGAGGTATGGGGAGACCCAGTACTTC,CAIGRYGETQYF
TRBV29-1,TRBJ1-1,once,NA,TGCAGCGTTGCTGAGACAGCTGAAGCTTTCTTT,CSVAETAEAFF
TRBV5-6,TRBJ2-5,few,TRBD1,TGTGCCAGCAGCCCAGGGGGGACAGGGGAAGAGACCCAGTACTTC,CASSPGGTGEETQYF
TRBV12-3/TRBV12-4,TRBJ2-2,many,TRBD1,TGTGCCAGCAGTTTTGGGACAGGGGTCGGGGAGCTGTTTTTT,CASSFGTGVGELFF
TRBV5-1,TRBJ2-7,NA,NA,TGCGCCAGCAGCTTGGACGGGCTCAAGCAGTACTTC,CASSLDGLKQYF
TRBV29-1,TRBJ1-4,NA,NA,TGCAGCGTAGAAAAGGAAAAACTGTTTTTT,CSVEKEKLFF
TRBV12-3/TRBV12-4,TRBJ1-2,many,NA,TGTGCCAGCAGCTTCTTATATGGCTACACCTTC,CASSFLYGYTF